These 16 T cell receptor beta chains came from one sample sequenced in a study of blood T cell repertoires in COVID-19. Profiled with immunoSEQ multiplex PCR; TCRdb holds only in-frame clones, not every one. The data show 98,000 or so clones, about four fifths seen once. Material: peripheral blood. These receptors were collected from a man aged 60 to 75 with acute or convalescent COVID-19.

J is TRBJ2-1 and V is TRBV2, with 8 bases identical to TRBD1. Germline CDR1 and CDR2: SNHLY and FYNNEI. This CDR3 is built from 16 residues. The V and J ends lost 4 bases and 2 bases, in that order; junction bases with no gene match: 7. The CDR3 loop is CASSGGQGKAYNEQFF. The CDR3 nucleotides read TGTGCCAGCAGTGGCGGACAGGGAAAGGCCTACAATGAGCAGTTCTTC.

The J gene is TRBJ1-2, the V gene TRBV3-1 (or the pseudogene TRBV3-2); possibly TRBD1 for D (6 bases). The CDR3 loop spans 14 amino acids. Germline V CDR1 and CDR2: LGHDT, YNNKEL (reference sequence). V gave up 3 bases and J gave up 5 bases, with 13 bases separating them. CDR3 in DNA: TGTGCCAGCAGCCAGGGTCGCCAGGGGTATGGCTACACCTTC. This codes for CASSQGRQGYGYTF.

This clone was detected only once. V and J are TRBV18 and TRBJ2-1, with a tentative D call TRBD1 (5 bases). Germline CDR1 reads KGHSH; CDR2 reads LQKENI. This CDR3 is 16 amino acids long. Trimming cost V 0 bases and J 1 base, with 10 bases left between them. CDR3 sequence: CASSPPSRTSYNEQFF. CDR3 nucleotide sequence: TGTGCCAGCTCACCACCGTCCCGGACATCCTACAATGAGCAGTTCTTC.

The chain couples TRBV5-1 to TRBJ1-5, with D possibly matching TRBD1 (6 bases). CDR1 and CDR2 from the germline V gene are SGHRS and YFSETQ. The length of the CDR3 is 17 residues. Trimming cost V 4 bases and J 0 bases, with 17 bases left between them. The CDR3 bases are TGCGCCAGCAGCCCGGGGGGGGGCCGAAATAGCAATCAGCCCCAGCATTTT. Translation gives CASSPGGGRNSNQPQHF.

V usage is TRBV11-3 and J usage is TRBJ2-3; D is possibly TRBD2 (6 bases). This CDR3 spans 17 amino acids. Trimming stripped 4 bases from V and 1 base from J, with 18 bases between. Germline values: CDR1 SGHNT, CDR2 YENEEA. The CDR3 region is CASSSITKWGGTDTQYF. The CDR3 DNA sequence: TGTGCCAGCAGCTCAATTACTAAGTGGGGGGGCACAGATACGCAGTATTTT.

A single count supports this clone. The chain joins TRBV7-9 to TRBJ2-1, with a weak D call TRBD2 (5 bases). V shed 5 bases and J shed 4 bases, with 15 bases lying between them. The CDR3 has 15 residues. Germline CDR1 SEHNR, CDR2 FQNEAQ (reference sequence). CDR3 bases: TGTGCCAGCAGCCCTCCCGGAGGCAGATACAATGAGCAGTTCTTC. Translation: CASSPPGGRYNEQFF.

This clone was seen only once. The J gene is TRBJ1-5, the V gene TRBV5-1, with TRBD1 as a possible D gene (5 bases). This CDR3 comprises 15 residues. The germline CDR1 and CDR2 sequences are SGHRS and YFSETQ. Between the trimmed V and J ends, which lost 1 base and 0 bases, there was a span of 8 bases. The CDR3 is CASSLLGLSNQPQHF. The CDR3 DNA reads TGCGCCAGCAGCTTGTTGGGACTTAGCAATCAGCCCCAGCATTTT.

CDR3 protein: CSVEGGRTEAFF. The CDR3 nucleotides read TGCAGCGTTGAAGGAGGGAGGACTGAAGCTTTCTTT. The chain carries TRBV29-1 and TRBJ1-1, with D unresolved. CDR1 and CDR2 (germline): SQVTM, ANQGSEA. V shed 1 base and J shed 5 bases, with 8 bases lying between them. The CDR3 is 12 amino acids.

This rearrangement joins TRBV11-2 to TRBJ2-5; 10 nucleotides align to TRBD2. Germline loops: CDR1 SGHAT, CDR2 FQNNGV. This CDR3 is built from 15 residues. Trimming at V came to 5 bases and at J to 3 bases, leaving 6 bases not matched to a gene. Written as DNA, the CDR3 is TGTGCCAGCAGCATCAGCGGGAGGGTTGAAGAGACCCAGTACTTC. Amino acid sequence: CASSISGRVEETQYF.

The sample holds a few counts of this clone. The rearrangement joins TRBV5-4 to TRBJ2-1; 9 bases align to TRBD2. V lost 2 bases to trimming and J lost 3 bases; unmatched junction nucleotides: 3. This CDR3 spans 15 amino acids. Germline lookup yields CDR1 SGHNT and CDR2 YYREEE (reference sequence). The CDR3 DNA is TGTGCCAGCAGCTTTAGCGGGAGCAACTACAATGAGCAGTTCTTC. This gives the protein CASSFSGSNYNEQFF.

The chain joins TRBV20-1 to TRBJ1-2, with 7 bases that match TRBD1. The CDR3 is 13 residues long. V shed 3 bases and J 0 bases; nucleotides not matched to a gene: 1. CDR1 is DFQATT and CDR2 is SNEGSKA in the germline V gene (reference sequence). CDR3: CSASDRANYGYTF. The CDR3 DNA is TGCAGTGCTAGTGACAGGGCTAACTATGGCTACACCTTC.

J is TRBJ2-1 and V is TRBV11-3, with D possibly TRBD2 on 5 matching bases. Germline V gives CDR1 SGHNT, CDR2 YENEEA. Trimming stripped 5 bases from V and 9 bases from J, with 14 bases between. The CDR3 runs 13 residues. CDR3 sequence reads: CASSHSGLGEQFF. CDR3 bases: TGTGCCAGCAGCCACAGCGGCCTCGGTGAGCAGTTCTTC.

The chain carries TRBV12-3 or TRBV12-4 and TRBJ1-1; D is possibly TRBD1 (6 bases). The CDR3 extends over 13 amino acids. The V gene lost 5 bases and the J gene lost 11 bases, with 18 bases spanning the gap. CDR3 bases: TGTGCCAGCAGTGGAGGGAGGGGGGCATCGGCTTTCTTT. It is translated as CASSGGRGASAFF.

This clone was counted once. The V call is TRBV20-1, the J call TRBJ2-1; D uncertain. The CDR3 spans 10 residues. V shed 4 bases and J shed 8 bases, with 6 bases lying between them. The V gene's germline CDR1 is DFQATT and CDR2 SNEGSKA (reference sequence). CDR3 protein: CSAILDEQFF. The CDR3 DNA follows: TGCAGTGCTATACTGGATGAGCAGTTCTTC.

The chain uses TRBV28 and TRBJ1-5; 9 bases align to TRBD1. Trimming took 4 bases from V and 8 from J; bases not matched to a gene: 6. Germline loops: CDR1 MDHEN, CDR2 SYDVKM. The CDR3 runs to 14 residues. The CDR3 loop is CASSWDRDSKPQHF. The CDR3 DNA is TGTGCCAGCAGTTGGGACAGGGATTCAAAGCCCCAGCATTTT.

The rearrangement uses TRBV15 and TRBJ1-4; D is undetermined. Per the germline V gene, CDR1 is LNHNV and CDR2 is YYDKDF (reference sequence). V lost 0 bases and J lost 0, with 11 bases in between. The CDR3 runs to 17 residues. The CDR3 DNA reads TGTGCCACCAGCAGAGATAGAGCAATCTCAACTAATGAAAAACTGTTTTTT. Protein sequence: CATSRDRAISTNEKLFF.